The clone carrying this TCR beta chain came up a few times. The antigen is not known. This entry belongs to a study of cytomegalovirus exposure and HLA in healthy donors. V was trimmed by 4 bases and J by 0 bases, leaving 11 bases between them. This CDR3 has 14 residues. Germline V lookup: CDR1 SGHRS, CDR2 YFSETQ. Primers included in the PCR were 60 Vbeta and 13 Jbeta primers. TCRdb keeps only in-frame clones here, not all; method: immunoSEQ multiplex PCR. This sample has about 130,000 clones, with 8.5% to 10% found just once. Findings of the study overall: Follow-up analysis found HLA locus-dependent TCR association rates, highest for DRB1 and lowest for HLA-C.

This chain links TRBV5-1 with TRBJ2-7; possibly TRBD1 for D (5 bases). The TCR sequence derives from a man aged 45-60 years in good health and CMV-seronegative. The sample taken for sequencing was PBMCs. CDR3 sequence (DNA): TGCGCCAGCAGCACTGGGGCAAGCTCCTACGAGCAGTACTTC. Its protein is CASSTGASSYEQYF.